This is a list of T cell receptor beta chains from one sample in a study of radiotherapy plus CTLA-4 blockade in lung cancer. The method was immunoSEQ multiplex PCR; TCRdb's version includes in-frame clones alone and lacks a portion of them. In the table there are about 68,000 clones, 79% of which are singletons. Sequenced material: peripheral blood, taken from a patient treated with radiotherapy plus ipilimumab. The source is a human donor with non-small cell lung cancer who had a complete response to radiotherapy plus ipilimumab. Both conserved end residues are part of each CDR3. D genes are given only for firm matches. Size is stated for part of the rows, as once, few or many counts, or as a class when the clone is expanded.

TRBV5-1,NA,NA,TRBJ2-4,TGCGCCAGCAGCTTGTCTAGCCAGGGAAACATTCAGTACTTC,CASSLSSQGNIQYF
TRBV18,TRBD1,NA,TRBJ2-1,TGTGCCAGCTTCCGGGACAGGGCCAACAATGAGCAGTTCTTC,CASFRDRANNEQFF
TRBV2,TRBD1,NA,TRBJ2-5,TGTGCCAGCAGCTTTACAGGGGACCAAGAGACCCAGTACTTC,CASSFTGDQETQYF
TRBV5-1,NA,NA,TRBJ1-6,TGCGCCAGCAGCTTCGGCAGCTCTAATTCACCCCTCCACTTT,CASSFGSSNSPLHF
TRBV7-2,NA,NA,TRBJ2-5,TGTGCCAGCAGCTTAGTCTCAGGCCCGGGGGAGACCCAGTACTTC,CASSLVSGPGETQYF
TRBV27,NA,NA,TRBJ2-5,TGTGCCAGCAGTCCCGCCGGTACGTTCCGACAAGAGACCCAGTACTTC,CASSPAGTFRQETQYF
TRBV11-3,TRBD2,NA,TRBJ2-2,TGTGCCAGCAGCCAGGCTAGCGGGAGTTCCGGGGAGCTGTTTTTT,CASSQASGSSGELFF
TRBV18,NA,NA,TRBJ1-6,TGTGCCAGCTCACAAGGGACTGGGACTGGAAATTCACCCCTCCACTTT,CASSQGTGTGNSPLHF
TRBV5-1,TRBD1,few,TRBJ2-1,TGCGCCAGCAGCTTGGAGGGGGCGGCTACCTACAATGAGCAGTTCTTC,CASSLEGAATYNEQFF
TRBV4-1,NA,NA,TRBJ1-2,TGCGCCAGCAGCCAAGATCAACGGGGGGCGAGGTATGATGGCTACACCTTC,CASSQDQRGARYDGYTF
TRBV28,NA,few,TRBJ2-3,TGTGCCAGCAAGTATACAGATACGCAGTATTTT,CASKYTDTQYF
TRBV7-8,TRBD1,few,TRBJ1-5,TGTGCCAGCAGCCGCTCCACGGGACAGTATAGCAATCAGCCCCAGCATTTT,CASSRSTGQYSNQPQHF
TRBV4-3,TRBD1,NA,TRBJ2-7,TGCGCCAGCAGCCAAGACCAGGTTGGGACAGGGGCCTACGAGCAGTACTTC,CASSQDQVGTGAYEQYF
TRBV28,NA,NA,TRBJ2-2,TGTGCCAGCAGTTTATTAGGTGCGAACACCGGGGAGCTGTTTTTT,CASSLLGANTGELFF
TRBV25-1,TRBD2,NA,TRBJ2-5,TGTGCCAGCAGTTTAGCGGGGTGGGAGACCCAGTACTTC,CASSLAGWETQYF
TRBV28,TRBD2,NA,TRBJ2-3,TGTGCCAGCAGTGACCCTCTAGCGGGAAGCACAGATACGCAGTATTTT,CASSDPLAGSTDTQYF
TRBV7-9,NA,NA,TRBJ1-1,TGTGCCAGCAGCATCTCAGGGGCCCCCCCTGAAGCTTTCTTT,CASSISGAPPEAFF
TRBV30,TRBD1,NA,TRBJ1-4,TGTGCCTGGGGACAGGGGGCGCGTGTAGGTGAAAAACTGTTTTTT,CAWGQGARVGEKLFF
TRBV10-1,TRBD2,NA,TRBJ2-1,TGCGCCAGCAGTGAGGGGACTAGCGGGAGTTTATCTAGACGGTCCTACAATGAGCAGTTCTTC,CASSEGTSGSLSRRSYNEQFF
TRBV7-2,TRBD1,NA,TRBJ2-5,TGTGCCAGCAGCTTAGAGACAGGGAAGACCCAGTACTTC,CASSLETGKTQYF
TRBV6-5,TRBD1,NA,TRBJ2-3,TGTGCCAGCACGCAATACAGGGGGCCTACAGATACGCAGTATTTT,CASTQYRGPTDTQYF
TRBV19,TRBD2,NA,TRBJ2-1,TGTGCCAGTAGTAGGGGGAGCGGGAGTGATGAGCAGTTCTTC,CASSRGSGSDEQFF
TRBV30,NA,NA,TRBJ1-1,TGTGCCTGGAGCCGTCCCGGGCTAGGAGCTTTCTTT,CAWSRPGLGAFF
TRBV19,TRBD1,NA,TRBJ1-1,TGTGCCAGTAGTAATAGGGGGACAGGGGCCACTGAAGCTTTCTTT,CASSNRGTGATEAFF
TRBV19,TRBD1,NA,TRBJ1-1,TGTGCCAGTATGGTCGGACAGGGGAACACTGAAGCTTTCTTT,CASMVGQGNTEAFF